These 30 T cell receptor beta chains were all obtained from the same sample, sequenced in a study of shared clonotypes between healthy human individuals. TCRdb's table, derived via immunoSEQ multiplex PCR, lists solely in-frame clones and lacks some. This repertoire shows approximately 440,000 clones, roughly three quarters found once; its top ten account for about 12%. Sequencing was performed on PBMCs. The source is a woman between 40 and 55 years old in good health. Some clones in this sample may be carry-over from other donors' samples.

This clone was seen a few times. V is TRBV4-1 and J is TRBJ1-5, with D uncertain. CDR3 size: 16 residues. The V gene lost 4 bases and the J gene lost 2 bases, with 15 bases spanning the gap. From germline, CDR1 is MGHRA and CDR2 YSYEKL. For the CDR3, the DNA is TGCGCCAGCAGCCGAGACGGAGGATTTGGCAATCAGCCCCAGCATTTT. Translation gives CASSRDGGFGNQPQHF.

The rearrangement uses TRBV25-1 and TRBJ2-1; D ambiguous. CDR3 length: 9 residues. V lost 3 bases and J 9 bases, leaving 0 bases between the germline ends. CDR1 is MGHDK, CDR2 SYGVNS, per germline. DNA of the CDR3: TGTGCCAGCAGTGATGAGCAGTTCTTC. This codes for CASSDEQFF.

Concerning this clone itself: Being one base from a much bigger clone, this may be a read error. V usage is TRBV7-2 and J usage is TRBJ2-7, with TRBD1 matching over 10 bases. Trimming removed 6 bases from V and 2 bases from J; junction bases left unmatched: 4. The CDR3 covers 14 residues. Looked up from germline, CDR1 is SGHTA and CDR2 is FQGNSA. CDR3 nucleotide sequence: TGTGCCAGCAGGAAGGGACAGGGGCCCTACGAGCAGTACTTC. Translating gives CASRKGQGPYEQYF.

Concerning this clone itself: A single base is all that separates this from a far larger clone, so a read error is likely. The same CDR3 can be traced to other DNA sequences in this sample. The rearrangement links TRBV4-1 to TRBJ2-5, with 12 bases fitting TRBD1. Germline V gene lookup returns CDR1 MGHRA and CDR2 YSYEKL. CDR3 length equals 16 residues. In DNA, the CDR3 is TGCGCCAGCAGTCAAGAAGGGACAGGGGGCGCTGAGACCCAGTACTTC. Amino acid sequence: CASSQEGTGGAETQYF.

On this clone: A far larger clone is a single base away, which makes a read error likely. Other DNA variants within this sample encode the same CDR3. This chain connects TRBV28 to TRBJ1-5; D unresolved. This CDR3 has 13 amino acids. V was clipped by 2 bases and J by 0 bases, with 2 bases between them. Germline V gene lookup returns CDR1 MDHEN and CDR2 SYDVKM. The CDR3 reads CASSLNSNQPQHF. The CDR3 region has the DNA TGTGCCAGCAGTTTAAATAGCAATCAGCCCCAGCATTTT.

In the case of this clone: The sample has other DNA sequences that encode this CDR3 too. The DNA for the CDR3 is TGTGCCAGCAGCCCCCCGGGACAGGGGAACACTGAAGCTTTCTTT. Its translation: CASSPPGQGNTEAFF. The chain couples TRBV11-2 to TRBJ1-1, with 9 nucleotides matching TRBD1. The V and J ends lost 5 bases and 1 base, in that order; junction bases with no gene match: 5. CDR3 length equals 15 residues. Germline V gene data show CDR1 as SGHAT and CDR2 as FQNNGV.

This clone was counted between two and nine times. The rearrangement links TRBV18 to TRBJ2-1; 7 bases are shared with TRBD1. Per the germline V gene, CDR1 is KGHSH and CDR2 is LQKENI. After removal of 5 bases from V and 8 bases from J, the junction contained 12 bases not matched to a gene. CDR3 size: 15 residues. The DNA of the CDR3 is TGTGCCAGCTCATCTTATAGGACAGGTCCCGATGAGCAGTTCTTC. Protein: CASSSYRTGPDEQFF.

V gene TRBV5-1 combines with J gene TRBJ2-6, with 11 positions matching TRBD2. The CDR3 length is 17 residues. The germline gives CDR1 SGHRS, CDR2 YFSETQ. V was clipped by 4 bases and J by 0 bases; unmatched bases: 3. The CDR3 loop is CASSATSGVSGANVLTF. In DNA form, the CDR3 reads TGCGCCAGCAGCGCGACTAGCGGGGTCTCTGGGGCCAACGTCCTGACTTTC. Variable domain in full (rest from reference TRBV5-1 and TRBJ2-6): KAGVTQTPRYLIKTRGQQVTLSCSPISGHRSVSWYQQTPGQGLQFLFEYFSETQRNKGNFPGRFSGRQFSNSRSEMNVSTLELGDSALYLCASSATSGVSGANVLTFGAGSRLTVL.

For this clone: A much larger clone lies one base from this, so it may be a read error. The chain recombines TRBV5-1 with TRBJ2-7; a weak D match, TRBD2 (5 bases). Germline CDR1 is SGHRS and CDR2 is YFSETQ. The CDR3 is 15 amino acids. The chain's CDR3 is CVSSLARGSPYEQYF. CDR3 in DNA: TGCGTCAGCAGCTTGGCACGGGGTAGCCCCTACGAGCAGTACTTC. Complete variable domain (other parts from reference TRBV5-1 and TRBJ2-7): KAGVTQTPRYLIKTRGQQVTLSCSPISGHRSVSWYQQTPGQGLQFLFEYFSETQRNKGNFPGRFSGRQFSNSRSEMNVSTLELGDSALYLCVSSLARGSPYEQYFGPGTRLTVT.

The chain uses TRBV27 and TRBJ2-7, with D maybe TRBD1 (5 bases). The CDR3 runs to 13 residues. The V gene lost 4 bases and the J gene lost 6 bases, with 13 bases spanning the gap. Germline V CDR1 and CDR2: MNHEY, SMNVEV (reference sequence). CDR3 in amino acids: CASSSISGLEQYF. CDR3 nucleotides: TGTGCCAGCAGTTCCATCTCAGGGCTCGAGCAGTACTTC.

In its sample, this clone was seen once. V and J are TRBV29-1 and TRBJ2-7; D gene uncertain. Trimming cost V 0 bases and J 4 bases, with 7 bases left between them. The CDR3 runs to 12 residues. Germline V gives CDR1 SQVTM, CDR2 ANQGSEA. The CDR3 loop is CSVEDQGYEQYF. CDR3 nucleotide sequence: TGCAGCGTTGAAGATCAAGGATACGAGCAGTACTTC.

The gene calls are TRBV9 and TRBJ2-3; 9 bases align to TRBD2. The CDR3 length is 16 residues. Germline CDR1 SGDLS, CDR2 YYNGEE. V gave up 0 bases and J gave up 1 base; unmatched junction bases: 3. The CDR3 reads CASSVGGRGGTDTQYF. The CDR3 nucleotides are TGTGCCAGCAGCGTAGGCGGGAGGGGTGGCACAGATACGCAGTATTTT.

As concerns this clone: Distinct nucleotide sequences in the sample also encode this CDR3. This chain uses TRBV7-2 with TRBJ2-2; D is uncertain. Germline V gene sequence: CDR1 SGHTA, CDR2 FQGNSA. The V end was cut by 5 bases, the J end by 3 bases, with 4 bases between. This CDR3 has 12 amino acids. The CDR3 DNA is TGTGCCAGCAGCACCTACACCGGGGAGCTGTTTTTT. Translated: CASSTYTGELFF.

The chain links TRBV1 to TRBJ1-6. TRBV1 is classified as a pseudogene. The CDR3 totals 17 residues. CDR3 bases: TGCACCAGCGTAATGAGGTCCAGGGACCCCACTAATTCACCCCTCCACTTT. It specifies CTSVMRSRDPTNSPLHF.

The V and J genes are TRBV7-9 and TRBJ1-1; 7 bases fit TRBD1. V lost 6 bases and J lost 1; bases outside the gene matches: 8. The CDR3 length is 15 residues. Germline-derived CDR1 and CDR2 are SEHNR and FQNEAQ (reference sequence). The CDR3 nucleotides are TGTGCCAGCAGACATAGACAGGGAGCGAACACTGAAGCTTTCTTT. It is translated as CASRHRQGANTEAFF.

The rearrangement uses TRBV5-6 and TRBJ1-1; D call uncertain. The CDR3 loop spans 15 amino acids. In germline, CDR1 is SGHDT, CDR2 YYEEEE. Trimming removed 4 bases at V and 0 bases at J, with 13 bases between. DNA for the CDR3: TGTGCCAGCAGCCCGGCAACTCTGGTGAACACTGAAGCTTTCTTT. Encoded protein: CASSPATLVNTEAFF. The full variable domain, its missing parts supplied by reference TRBV5-6 and TRBJ1-1, is DAGVTQSPTHLIKTRGQQVTLRCSPKSGHDTVSWYQQALGQGPQFIFQYYEEEERQRGNFPDRFSGHQFPNYSSELNVNALLLGDSALYLCASSPATLVNTEAFFGQGTRLTVV.

CDR3 coding DNA: TGCGCCAGCAGCCAAGCTAGCGGGAGGTACGAGCAGTACTTC. Amino acid sequence: CASSQASGRYEQYF. The rearrangement uses TRBV4-3 and TRBJ2-7, with 11 bases that match TRBD2. This CDR3 region has 14 residues. V shed 1 base, J shed 4 bases, and the junction held 0 bases outside the gene matches. From germline, CDR1 is LGHNA and CDR2 YSLEER.

The genes are TRBV7-6 and TRBJ2-7; TRBD2 is a possible D gene (6 bases). V lost 3 bases to trimming and J lost 2 bases, with 8 bases between them. This CDR3 is 13 amino acids long. Germline V CDR1 and CDR2: SGHVS, FNYEAQ. CDR3 in DNA: TGTGCCAGCAGCTTCGGGGGAGCCTACGAGCAGTACTTC. Protein sequence: CASSFGGAYEQYF.

The V call is TRBV5-1, the J call TRBJ2-5; 15 nucleotides align to TRBD2. The CDR3 runs to 17 residues. Germline V gene lookup returns CDR1 SGHRS and CDR2 YFSETQ. V lost 4 bases, J lost 5 bases, and 9 bases stayed unmatched. The DNA of the CDR3 is TGCGCCAGCAGCATTCGGACTAGCGGGAGGGGCGGGGAGACCCAGTACTTC. Translated: CASSIRTSGRGGETQYF. Filled out from reference TRBV5-1 and TRBJ2-5, the complete variable domain reads KAGVTQTPRYLIKTRGQQVTLSCSPISGHRSVSWYQQTPGQGLQFLFEYFSETQRNKGNFPGRFSGRQFSNSRSEMNVSTLELGDSALYLCASSIRTSGRGGETQYFGPGTRLLVL.

The J gene is TRBJ2-1, the V gene TRBV2; TRBD2 aligns across 12 bases. The V segment lost 5 bases and the J segment 4 bases; nucleotides outside the gene matches: 3. The CDR3 runs 15 residues. From germline, CDR1 is SNHLY and CDR2 FYNNEI. This CDR3 reads CASSLTSGRYNEQFF. As DNA, the CDR3 is TGTGCCAGCAGTTTGACTAGCGGGAGATACAATGAGCAGTTCTTC.

The V and J genes are TRBV6-5 and TRBJ1-1; no clear D. CDR1 and CDR2 (germline): MNHEY, SVGAGI. This CDR3 contains 11 residues. Between the trimmed V and J ends, which lost 8 bases and 4 bases, there was a span of 8 bases. The CDR3 DNA sequence: TGTGCCAGCTGGCAGTTCACTGAAGCTTTCTTT. This encodes CASWQFTEAFF.

In its sample, this clone was seen once. This rearrangement joins TRBV27 to TRBJ2-7, with 11 bases identical to TRBD2. Germline V gene data show CDR1 as MNHEY and CDR2 as SMNVEV (reference sequence). The CDR3 length is 15 residues. With 2 bases clipped from V and 4 bases from J, the junction kept 4 bases outside the gene matches. The CDR3, as DNA: TGTGCCAGCAGTTTAAAAACTAGCGGGAGTTACGAGCAGTACTTC. Protein product: CASSLKTSGSYEQYF.

V is TRBV11-2 and J is TRBJ1-2, with D perhaps TRBD1 (5 bases). Looked up from germline, CDR1 is SGHAT and CDR2 is FQNNGV. Trimming stripped 3 bases from V and 4 bases from J, with 9 bases between. The CDR3 totals 13 residues. Here the CDR3 reads CASSLAGRYGYTF. The CDR3 nucleotides read TGTGCCAGCAGCTTGGCAGGGCGCTATGGCTACACCTTC. The full variable domain, with the rest looked up from reference TRBV11-2 and TRBJ1-2, is EAGVAQSPRYKIIEKRQSVAFWCNPISGHATLYWYQQILGQGPKLLIQFQNNGVVDDSQLPKDRFSAERLKGVDSTLKIQPAKLEDSAVYLCASSLAGRYGYTFGSGTRLTVV.

The gene calls are TRBV6-6 and TRBJ1-1; D unclear. Trimming took 6 bases from V and 1 from J, leaving 12 bases between them. CDR1 and CDR2 (germline): MNHNY, SVGAGI (reference sequence). This CDR3 spans 14 amino acids. This CDR3 is CASREGNWNTEAFF. CDR3 nucleotides: TGTGCCAGCAGGGAGGGAAATTGGAACACTGAAGCTTTCTTT.

Ten or more counts support this clone. Other DNA sequences in the same sample also yield this CDR3. The V and J genes are TRBV30 and TRBJ2-7; D is ambiguous. CDR3 length: 12 amino acids. V dropped 1 base and J dropped 6 bases, with 10 bases sitting between them. Germline loops: CDR1 GTSNPN, CDR2 SVGIG (reference sequence). The CDR3 is CAWSGSAPEQYF. The CDR3 DNA is TGTGCCTGGAGTGGAAGTGCCCCCGAGCAGTACTTC.

About this clone: One junction end does not reproduce the germline sequence, and a read error may be involved. This chain links TRBV7-7 with TRBJ2-7; possible D gene TRBD1, 6 bases. This CDR3 region has 17 residues. Germline V lookup: CDR1 SSHAT, CDR2 FNYEAQ (reference sequence). The DNA for the CDR3 is TGTGCTAGCAGCTTAGCAGACAGGCCCCAAAGGGAATACGAGCAGTACTTC. The encoded protein is CASSLADRPQREYEQYF.

Concerning this clone: With only one base between it and a far larger clone, this is likely a read error. The sample contains more than one DNA sequence encoding this CDR3. The chain's CDR3 is CASSRLAGGFNEQFF. The DNA for the CDR3 is TGTGCCAGTAGTAGGCTAGCGGGAGGCTTCAATGAGCAGTTCTTC. V and J are TRBV19 and TRBJ2-1; 11 bases map to TRBD2. The CDR3 has 15 residues. Germline-derived CDR1 and CDR2 are LNHDA and SQIVND (reference sequence). J gave up 6 bases and V 4 bases, and 5 bases lay outside the gene matches. Together with reference TRBV19 and TRBJ2-1, the CDR3 gives the full variable domain: DGGITQSPKYLFRKEGQNVTLSCEQNLNHDAMYWYRQDPGQGLRLIYYSQIVNDFQKGDIAEGYSVSREKKESFPLTVTSAQKNPTAFYLCASSRLAGGFNEQFFGPGTRLTVL.

The genes are TRBV30 and TRBJ1-2, with D unresolved. This CDR3 contains 14 residues. V was clipped by 2 bases and J by 1 base, with 11 bases between them. Germline CDR1 reads GTSNPN; CDR2 reads SVGIG (reference sequence). In nucleotides, the CDR3 is TGTGCCTGGAGTACCGGACGGCTTAACTATGGCTACACCTTC. It codes for CAWSTGRLNYGYTF.

This clone was observed once. The V gene is TRBV14, the J gene TRBJ1-3; D not certain. Germline loops: CDR1 SGHDN, CDR2 FVKESK. The CDR3 contains 14 residues. The V end was cut by 4 bases, the J end by 2 bases, with 9 bases between. In nucleotides, the CDR3 is TGTGCCAGCAGCCCCCGCGGGGCTGGAAACACCATATATTTT. Amino acid sequence: CASSPRGAGNTIYF.

The V and J genes are TRBV5-1 and TRBJ2-1; D is perhaps TRBD2 (5 bases). The CDR3 spans 16 residues. In germline, CDR1 is SGHRS, CDR2 YFSETQ. V was trimmed by 5 bases and J by 4 bases, leaving 19 bases between them. The CDR3 region has the DNA TGCGCCAGCAGACTAGAGGGAGACGGGATATACAATGAGCAGTTCTTC. It translates to CASRLEGDGIYNEQFF.